Here is one TCR beta chain with its context. This entry comes from a study of blood T cell repertoires in COVID-19. V lost 7 bases to trimming and J lost 7 bases; unmatched junction nucleotides: 10. The CDR3 length is 16 residues. From germline, CDR1 is SNHLY and CDR2 FYNNEI. Here immunoSEQ multiplex PCR was the method, and the copy in TCRdb shows in-frame clones only, minus some. The sample has some 250,000 clones, 88% seen once. The TCR was taken from a woman in her thirties or forties who had recovered from COVID-19. The chain recombines TRBV2 with TRBJ2-3; TRBD2 aligns across 14 bases. Sequencing was performed on peripheral blood. The CDR3 nucleotides read TGTGCCAGCACCCCCCCGGGACTAGCGGGAGTGAATACGCAGTATTTT. It codes for CASTPPGLAGVNTQYF.